This is a list of T cell receptor beta chains from one sample in a study of blood T cell repertoires in COVID-19. The data were produced by immunoSEQ multiplex PCR, yet TCRdb's version contains in-frame clones alone and is incomplete. The data show around 340,000 clones, roughly 90% seen once. Source material: peripheral blood. These receptors were taken from a woman aged 60-75 years with COVID-19, enrolled during active disease. The CDR3 runs from the conserved cysteine through the conserved F or W. The D gene is left open where the match is weak. Not all rows give a size; the values are once, few, many and, for expanded clones, a class.

>TRBV5-1|TRBJ1-2|TRBD1|.
TGCGCCAGCAGACGGGGACAGGCGGGCTATGGCTACACCTTC
CASRRGQAGYGYTF
>TRBV11-3|TRBJ1-2|.|.
TGTGCCAGCAGCACAGGTGCGGATGGCTACACCTTC
CASSTGADGYTF
>TRBV10-3|TRBJ2-1|TRBD2|.
TGTGCCATCAGTGAGTCTGCGGGGGGAAATTACAATGAGCAGTTCTTC
CAISESAGGNYNEQFF
>TRBV7-3|TRBJ2-2|.|.
TGTGCCAGCAGGGACCAGGGGAACACCGGGGAGCTGTTTTTT
CASRDQGNTGELFF
>TRBV5-1|TRBJ2-7|.|.
TGCGCCAGCAGCAGGGACATCCAAGGGCCCTACGAGCAGTACTTC
CASSRDIQGPYEQYF
>TRBV29-1|TRBJ2-3|.|.
TGCAGCGTTGAAGGAGTCACAGATACGCAGTATTTT
CSVEGVTDTQYF
>TRBV7-9|TRBJ2-1|TRBD2|.
TGTGCCAGCAGCCCACGCCTGACTAGCGGGGACTACAATGAGCAGTTCTTC
CASSPRLTSGDYNEQFF
>TRBV7-2|TRBJ2-5|.|few
TGTGCCAGCAGTTCGGACGGGAGCTCAGAAGAGACCCAGTACTTC
CASSSDGSSEETQYF
>TRBV18|TRBJ1-4|TRBD1|.
TGTGCCAGCTCATCAGGGGGCCGTGAAAAACTGTTTTTT
CASSSGGREKLFF
>TRBV19|TRBJ2-7|.|.
TGTGCCAGTAGTACCTCCGTCCCGTACGAGCAGTACTTC
CASSTSVPYEQYF
>TRBV27|TRBJ2-1|.|.
TGTGCCAGCAGTTTTAGGAGCGGGTATGGTGGTGAGCAGTTCTTC
CASSFRSGYGGEQFF
>TRBV18|TRBJ1-5|TRBD1|once
TGTGCCAGCTCACCACGTGACAGGGGGCAGCCCCAGCATTTT
CASSPRDRGQPQHF
>TRBV5-1|TRBJ1-1|TRBD1|.
TGCGCCAGCAGCCCCGGGACAGGGATGCCTTTCTTT
CASSPGTGMPFF
>TRBV12-3/TRBV12-4|TRBJ2-5|TRBD1|.
TGTGCCAGCACTCAGGGCAGGGGGAAGACCCAGTACTTC
CASTQGRGKTQYF
>TRBV6-6|TRBJ1-3|.|.
TGTGCCAGCAGTTACTTAGCAGGGGCTGGAAACACCATATATTTT
CASSYLAGAGNTIYF
>TRBV5-8|TRBJ1-2|TRBD1|.
TGTGCCAGCAGCTTTTTAACAGGGGGCTTGGGCTATGGCTACACCTTC
CASSFLTGGLGYGYTF
>TRBV7-9|TRBJ1-2|.|.
TGTGCCAGCAGCCTCGAAGGGGGGGAGAATGGCTACACCTTC
CASSLEGGENGYTF
>TRBV5-1|TRBJ2-5|TRBD1|.
TGCGCCAGCAGCTCCGGACAGGGGGCAGGCCAAGAGACCCAGTACTTC
CASSSGQGAGQETQYF
>TRBV7-3|TRBJ1-5|.|.
TGTGCCAGCAGCTTAGGGCCGGATCAGCCCCAGCATTTT
CASSLGPDQPQHF
>TRBV5-1|TRBJ2-2|TRBD1|.
TGCGCCAGCAGTTGGACAGGGGACACCGGGGAGCTGTTTTTT
CASSWTGDTGELFF
>TRBV7-6|TRBJ2-2|.|few
TGTGCCAGCAGCTTAGTATTGTCGACGGGCACCGGGGAGCTGTTTTTT
CASSLVLSTGTGELFF
>TRBV9|TRBJ1-3|TRBD1|.
TGTGCCAGCAGCGACGACAGGGCCGGAAACACCATATATTTT
CASSDDRAGNTIYF
>TRBV5-4|TRBJ1-4|.|.
TGTGCCAGCAGCCAGGACAGAGCTAATGAAAAACTGTTTTTT
CASSQDRANEKLFF
>TRBV19|TRBJ1-3|.|.
TGTGCCAGTAGTATAGAGGGAGTCCTCTCTGGAAACACCATATATTTT
CASSIEGVLSGNTIYF
>TRBV4-1|TRBJ2-7|TRBD2|.
TGCGCCAGCAGCCAAGTCTTCCAGCGGGGCGAGCAGTACTTC
CASSQVFQRGEQYF
>TRBV6-4|TRBJ1-1|.|.
TGTGCCAGCAGCGCCACAGGGAACACTGAAGCTTTCTTT
CASSATGNTEAFF
>TRBV18|TRBJ1-1|.|.
TGTGCCAGCTCAGCAGACAGGTTCCCTATGAACACTGAAGCTTTCTTT
CASSADRFPMNTEAFF
>TRBV3-1/TRBV3-2|TRBJ1-1|.|.
TGTGCCAGCAGCCAAGTCAGGGGCGGCTGTCTGTTT
CASSQVRGGCLF
>TRBV2|TRBJ2-1|.|few
TGTGCCAGCAGTACCAATAGAAATGAGCAGTTCTTC
CASSTNRNEQFF
>TRBV7-3|TRBJ2-3|.|.
TGTGCCAGCAGGTTCGGGAACACAGATACGCAGTATTTT
CASRFGNTDTQYF